Listed here are 20 T cell receptor beta chains from one sample, sequenced in a study of post-analysis software for immune sequencing data. The antigens of these receptors remain unknown. Study observations and caveats: TRBV segments more frequent in patients than in controls numbered roughly 5 and included TRBV5-6, TRBV5-1 and TRBV20-1.

Unique molecular identifiers were present in the TCR beta cDNA libraries. Using its own MiXCR run on the PCR reads, TCRdb lists one record per CDR3 protein. The table shows a few hundred thousand distinct CDR3 sequences, with roughly 34% occurring only once. Sequencing was carried out using blood. All receptors derive from a girl aged 2-17 years with multiple sclerosis.

This clonotype has a handful of counts. The junction does not match germline at one end; this may be a read error. This chain joins TRBV5-1 and TRBJ2-1; 7 bases are shared with TRBD2. The CDR3 sequence is 15 residues long. Germline V CDR1 and CDR2: SGHRS, YFSETQ. CDR3 bases: TGCGCCAGCACCTTGGGGGGGTTAGACTACAATGAGCAGTTCTTC. Encoded protein: CASTLGGLDYNEQFF.

Remarks on this clonotype: One junction end does not reproduce the germline sequence, and a read error may be involved. V gene TRBV4-1 combines with J gene TRBJ2-7; 9 bases match TRBD1. The germline gives CDR1 MGHRA, CDR2 YSYEKL. The CDR3 contains 14 residues. The CDR3 protein is CASSQTGGSYEQYF. Here the CDR3 DNA reads TGTGCCAGCAGCCAGACAGGGGGCTCCTACGAGCAGTACTTC.

This clonotype showed up just a few times. The chain uses TRBV13 and TRBJ2-7, with D tentatively TRBD2 (5 bases). The CDR3 totals 18 residues. V gave up 4 bases and J gave up 6 bases, with 28 bases separating them. Germline V CDR1 and CDR2: PRHDT, FYEKMQ (reference sequence). CDR3 region: CASSSSSNLWGDGGEQYF. The CDR3 DNA follows: TGTGCCAGCAGCTCATCGTCAAACCTGTGGGGAGACGGTGGCGAGCAGTACTTC.

This clonotype was counted many times. The rearrangement uses TRBV29-1 and TRBJ2-5, with D perhaps TRBD1 (6 bases). CDR1 is SQVTM, CDR2 ANQGSEA, per germline. V lost 7 bases to trimming and J lost 4 bases, with 13 bases between them. This CDR3 has 12 residues. In DNA, the CDR3 is TGCAGCGGCCGGATAGGGGGAGAGACCCAGTACTTC. Translating it yields CSGRIGGETQYF.

The chain uses TRBV5-7 and TRBJ2-7, with unresolved D. TRBV5-7 is an ORF for which the function is uncertain. V lost 5 bases, J lost 7 bases, and 10 bases lay in between. The CDR3 covers 11 residues. The CDR3 loop is CASSSLWEQYF. DNA for the CDR3: TGTGCCAGCAGTTCCCTCTGGGAGCAGTACTTC.

This clonotype was counted a few times. This rearrangement joins TRBV12-3 or TRBV12-4 to TRBJ2-7, with TRBD2 as a possible D gene (6 bases). CDR3 length equals 13 residues. The V and J ends lost 4 bases and 5 bases respectively, with 12 bases between them. The CDR3 DNA is TGTGCCAGCAGTTGGGGGGACCGGAACGAGCAGTACTTC. Encoded protein: CASSWGDRNEQYF.

This chain links TRBV9 with TRBJ1-4; possible D gene TRBD1, 5 bases. V was shortened by 5 bases and J by 7 bases, with 15 bases between the two germline ends. The CDR3 is 14 residues long. CDR1 and CDR2 from the germline V gene are SGDLS and YYNGEE. The CDR3 region has the DNA TGTGCCAGCAGGTCGGCCGAGGGGATTGAAAAACTGTTTTTT. As protein: CASRSAEGIEKLFF.

V usage is TRBV12-3 or TRBV12-4 and J usage is TRBJ2-7, with 7 bases matching TRBD1. This CDR3 is 14 amino acids long. V was pared by 0 bases and J by 2 bases, with 1 base of the junction left unmatched. The CDR3 here is CASSLAGTAYEQYF. For the CDR3, the DNA is TGTGCCAGCAGTTTAGCTGGGACAGCCTACGAGCAGTACTTC.

The genes are TRBV7-8 and TRBJ2-5, with 11 bases identical to TRBD2. CDR3 length: 16 amino acids. Germline values: CDR1 SGHVS, CDR2 FQNEAQ. J was trimmed by 1 base and V by 5 bases; bases with no gene match: 6. CDR3 DNA sequence: TGTGCCAGCAGCCACCCAACTAGCGGGGGCCAAGAGACCCAGTACTTC. This codes for CASSHPTSGGQETQYF.

The chain couples TRBV6-4 to TRBJ2-1; no reliable D call. The germline V gene has CDR1 MRHNA and CDR2 SNTAGT. The CDR3 is 13 amino acids. With 0 bases removed from V and 9 bases from J, the gap between germline ends came to 9 bases. The CDR3 reads CASSDSNYGEQFF. Here the CDR3 DNA reads TGTGCCAGCAGTGACTCGAATTACGGTGAGCAGTTCTTC.

The V call is TRBV7-2, the J call TRBJ2-2, with D perhaps TRBD1 (6 bases). Germline CDR1 is SGHTA and CDR2 is FQGNSA. The V end lost 1 base, the J end lost 7 bases, and 10 bases lay between the germline ends. The CDR3 length is 14 residues. The CDR3 nucleotides are TGTGCCAGCAGCTTAGGAGCAGGGGACGGGGAGCTGTTTTTT. Amino acids: CASSLGAGDGELFF.

There are many counts of this clonotype. The chain couples TRBV7-2 to TRBJ2-7; D is uncertain. Germline lookup yields CDR1 SGHTA and CDR2 FQGNSA. V was shortened by 3 bases and J by 4 bases, with 7 bases between the two germline ends. The CDR3 contains 12 residues. The CDR3 DNA follows: TGTGCCAGCAGCTTCCTAGGATACGAGCAGTACTTC. Translated: CASSFLGYEQYF.

In its sample, this clonotype was seen a few times. The CDR3 DNA is TGTGCCATCAGTGAGGGTTACAGCTATGGCTACACCTTC. Translation gives CAISEGYSYGYTF. This chain links TRBV10-3 with TRBJ1-2, with D unresolved. The CDR3 is 13 amino acids. With 2 bases removed from V and 4 bases from J, the gap between germline ends came to 8 bases. CDR1 and CDR2 from the germline V gene are ENHRY and SYGVKD.

The gene calls are TRBV7-8 and TRBJ2-1, with a weak D call TRBD2 (7 bases). The germline V and J ends were trimmed by 2 bases and 2 bases, with 13 bases remaining between them. CDR3 length: 16 residues. Germline CDR1 reads SGHVS; CDR2 reads FQNEAQ. The CDR3 spells CASSLLGGATYNEQFF. The CDR3 DNA reads TGTGCCAGCAGCTTATTAGGGGGGGCCACCTACAATGAGCAGTTCTTC. The entire variable domain, with the rest obtained from reference TRBV7-8 and TRBJ2-1, is as follows: GAGVSQSPRYKVAKRGQDVALRCDPISGHVSLFWYQQALGQGPEFLTYFQNEAQLDKSGLPSDRFFAERPEGSVSTLKIQRTQQEDSAVYLCASSLLGGATYNEQFFGPGTRLTVL.

The chain recombines TRBV3-1 with TRBJ1-5, with D possibly being TRBD1 (5 bases). V lost 0 bases to trimming and J lost 9 bases, with 15 bases between them. The CDR3 totals 15 residues. The germline V gene has CDR1 LGHDT and CDR2 YNNKEL (reference sequence). The CDR3 bases are TGTGCCAGCAGCCAAGATCAGGGTCCCCCATGGCCCCAGCATTTT. This gives the protein CASSQDQGPPWPQHF.

This clonotype was observed a single time. The DNA for the CDR3 is TGTGCCAGCAGCTCCACCCGGGTTAGAACAGATACGCAGTATTTT. It specifies CASSSTRVRTDTQYF. The chain joins TRBV12-3 or TRBV12-4 to TRBJ2-3, with D hard to call. CDR3 length: 15 amino acids. Trimming took 6 bases from V and 3 from J, leaving 16 bases between them.

The chain uses TRBV4-1 and TRBJ1-4, with no clear D. Trimming pared 4 bases from V and 1 base from J, leaving 22 bases between. The CDR3 has 19 amino acids. Germline CDR1 reads MGHRA; CDR2 reads YSYEKL. The CDR3 DNA is TGCGCCAGCAGCCTCACCCTAGCGGGAAGGACCGGAACTAATGAAAAACTGTTTTTT. It encodes CASSLTLAGRTGTNEKLFF.

This clonotype was seen a few times. Here the CDR3 reads CATSRSSSSTDTQYF. The CDR3 bases are TGTGCCACCAGCAGAAGTAGTTCTAGCACAGATACGCAGTATTTT. The gene calls are TRBV15 and TRBJ2-3, with D unclear. CDR1 and CDR2 (germline): LNHNV, YYDKDF (reference sequence). The CDR3 totals 15 residues. V gave up 2 bases and J gave up 0 bases, with 9 bases separating them. Combining the CDR3 with reference TRBV15 and TRBJ2-3 gives the whole variable domain DAMVIQNPRYQVTQFGKPVTLSCSQTLNHNVMYWYQQKSSQAPKLLFHYYDKDFNNEADTPDNFQSRRPNTSFCFLDIRSPGLGDTAMYLCATSRSSSSTDTQYFGPGTRLTVL.

The chain recombines TRBV7-9 with TRBJ2-4; perhaps D is TRBD1 or TRBD2 (5 bases each). Judging by the DNA end, TRBJ2-7 fits better; the J call may be wrong. Germline assignment: CDR1 SEHNR and CDR2 FQNEAQ (reference sequence). The CDR3 loop spans 14 amino acids. CDR3 bases: TGTGCCAGCAGCTTAGCAGGGGACCCCTACGAGCAGTACTTC. Protein: CASSLAGDPYEQYF.

J is TRBJ1-1 and V is TRBV3-1; D might be TRBD1 (5 bases). The CDR3 contains 14 residues. Germline CDR1 is LGHDT and CDR2 is YNNKEL (reference sequence). Trimming took 7 bases from V and 6 from J, leaving 18 bases between them. CDR3 sequence reads: CASTLDSINAEAFF. CDR3 DNA: TGTGCCAGCACCCTAGACAGTATAAACGCTGAAGCTTTCTTT.